This TCR beta chain comes out of a study of blood T cell repertoires in COVID-19. Study-level information: PBMCs, B-cell-depleted T cells, or T cells provided the cDNA or gDNA that made up the material.

V shed 8 bases and J 0 bases; nucleotides not matched to a gene: 4. This CDR3 has 14 residues. Germline assignment: CDR1 SNHLY and CDR2 FYNNEI. Some clones are missing from TCRdb's copy, which holds only in-frame ones; the method was immunoSEQ multiplex PCR. Among around 140,000 clones listed, roughly 73% were seen once. The sequencing sample was made of peripheral blood. V and J are TRBV2 and TRBJ1-2, with TRBD1 matching 9 bases. This receptor was identified in a woman aged 45-65 years with active or convalescent COVID-19. The CDR3 protein is CASLWDRANYGYTF. The CDR3 DNA follows: TGTGCCAGCCTCTGGGACAGGGCTAACTATGGCTACACCTTC.